Below are 5 T cell receptor beta chains sequenced from a single sample in a study of OX40 agonist ivuxolimab in advanced cancers. Measured with immunoSEQ multiplex PCR; TCRdb has only the in-frame clones, and not every one. The data show about 64,000 clones, roughly 87% seen once. The sequences come from CD4+ or CD8+ T cells sorted from blood, collected in a trial of the OX40 agonist ivuxolimab. These receptors came from an adult with an advanced solid tumor such as melanoma, head and neck, liver or kidney cancer.

The CDR3, as DNA: TGCGCCAGCAAAAGGGACACCCGACTGTTTTTT. Its translation is CASKRDTRLFF. This chain joins TRBV5-1 and TRBJ2-2, with D perhaps matching TRBD1 (6 bases). Germline CDR1 is SGHRS and CDR2 is YFSETQ. V gave up 6 bases and J gave up 14 bases, with 14 bases separating them. CDR3 size: 11 residues. Full variable domain (missing parts from reference TRBV5-1 and TRBJ2-2): KAGVTQTPRYLIKTRGQQVTLSCSPISGHRSVSWYQQTPGQGLQFLFEYFSETQRNKGNFPGRFSGRQFSNSRSEMNVSTLELGDSALYLCASKRDTRLFFGEGSRLTVL.

The rearrangement joins TRBV28 to TRBJ2-3; no firm D call. CDR3 length: 13 residues. Deletions cut 4 bases from V and 1 base from J, with 6 bases between. Germline V CDR1 and CDR2: MDHEN, SYDVKM. The CDR3 sequence is CASSSSGTDTQYF. The CDR3 DNA reads as TGTGCCAGCAGTTCCAGTGGCACAGATACGCAGTATTTT.

J is TRBJ1-2 and V is TRBV7-2, with D perhaps matching TRBD1 (5 bases). The CDR3 extends over 15 amino acids. V shed 1 base and J shed 6 bases, with 15 bases lying between them. The germline V gene has CDR1 SGHTA and CDR2 FQGNSA. In DNA form, the CDR3 reads TGTGCCAGCAGCTTAGAGTACGGGGCGGTTGATGGCTACACCTTC. Its protein product is CASSLEYGAVDGYTF.

Concerning this clone itself: This likely comes from a read error, as the CDR3 has no conserved phenylalanine or tryptophan at its end. The chain has TRBV7-9 and TRBJ1-1, with D unclear. V dropped 8 bases and J dropped 3 bases, with 16 bases sitting between them. Germline CDR1 and CDR2: SEHNR and FQNEAQ (reference sequence). CDR3 length: 14 amino acids. The CDR3 sequence is CASRAVVPYTEAFL. The CDR3 DNA follows: TGTGCCAGCCGCGCCGTGGTCCCTTACACTGAAGCTTTCCTT.

This clone was detected once. V usage is TRBV7-8 and J usage is TRBJ1-5; tentatively, D is TRBD1 (5 bases). The V gene's germline CDR1 is SGHVS and CDR2 FQNEAQ. Trimming took 2 bases from V and 4 from J, leaving 9 bases between them. The length of the CDR3 is 14 residues. The CDR3 nucleotides are TGTGCCAGCAGCTTACCGGGGGAGAATCAGCCCCAGCATTTT. Its protein is CASSLPGENQPQHF.